This is a list of T cell receptor beta chains from one sample in a study of tumor T cells in aggressive B-cell lymphoma. Using immunoSEQ multiplex PCR, the repertoire was profiled, and TCRdb retains in-frame clones only, with some absent. The profile shows 1,500 to 2,000 clones, nearly 95% of them singletons. Sequences were obtained from tumor tissue. The source is an adult with diffuse large B cell lymphoma. The CDR3 runs from the conserved cysteine through the conserved F or W. The D gene is left open where the match is weak. Some rows have no size entry. The others give once, few or many, or a class for an expanded clone.

d_call	v_call	j_call	clone_size	cdr3_nt	cdr3_aa
TRBD1	TRBV7-2	TRBJ2-7	.	TGTGCCAGCAGCTTAGCGGGGACAGGTTCCTACGAGCAGTACTTC	CASSLAGTGSYEQYF
.	TRBV27	TRBJ2-6	.	TGTGCCAGCAGCCCAGGGTCGGGAGCTGGGGCCAACGTCCTGACTTTC	CASSPGSGAGANVLTF
.	TRBV9	TRBJ2-7	.	TGTGCCAGCGCGTCCGGGTCACGGGACGAGCAGTACTTC	CASASGSRDEQYF
TRBD1	TRBV6-6	TRBJ1-2	.	TGTGCCACCTCACCCCAGGGGGATGGCTACACCTTC	CATSPQGDGYTF
.	TRBV10-3	TRBJ1-5	.	TGTGCCATCAGCCGGGGGGACAATCAGCCCCAGCATTTT	CAISRGDNQPQHF
.	TRBV18	TRBJ2-7	.	TGTGCCAGCAGTACGACAGAGATCTACGAGCAGTACTTC	CASSTTEIYEQYF
TRBD1	TRBV27	TRBJ1-2	.	TGTGCCAGCAGTACGGGACAGTACTATGGCTACACCTTC	CASSTGQYYGYTF
.	TRBV28	TRBJ1-3	.	TGTGCCAGCAGTTTACCGGGGGAGTCTGGAAACACCATATATTTT	CASSLPGESGNTIYF
.	TRBV6-5	TRBJ2-3	.	TGTGCCAGCAGTTATTACAGAAACACAGATACGCAGTATTTT	CASSYYRNTDTQYF
.	TRBV25-1	TRBJ1-1	.	TGTGCCAGCAGACAGCTAGGGGGTACTGAAGCTTTCTTT	CASRQLGGTEAFF
.	TRBV19	TRBJ1-4	.	TGTGCCACTTCCCCTGTTGCAACTAATGAAAAACTGTTTTTT	CATSPVATNEKLFF
TRBD1	TRBV7-9	TRBJ1-4	.	TGTGCCAGCAGCAGAAATGAACAGGGGCGGGGAAAACTGTTTTTT	CASSRNEQGRGKLFF
TRBD1	TRBV7-8	TRBJ2-7	.	TGTGCCAGCAGCTTTCCCCGGGACAGGGGATCCTACGAGCAGTACTTC	CASSFPRDRGSYEQYF
.	TRBV30	TRBJ1-6	.	TGTGCCTGGAGTGCATCGGCAGGTCAAGATTCACCCCTCCACTTT	CAWSASAGQDSPLHF
TRBD1	TRBV29-1	TRBJ2-7	.	TGCAGCGCTAAGCAGGGGACAGCTGATACCTACGAGCAGTACTTC	CSAKQGTADTYEQYF
TRBD1	TRBV4-2	TRBJ2-7	.	TGTGCCAGCAGCCTCGAATTCCTGACAGGGAACGAGCAGTACTTC	CASSLEFLTGNEQYF
TRBD1	TRBV19	TRBJ1-5	once	TGTGCCAGTCGGGGACAGGGACGCCAGCCCCAGCATTTT	CASRGQGRQPQHF
.	TRBV6-5	TRBJ2-3	once	TGTGCCAGCAGTTACGGACAAGACACAGATACGCAGTATTTT	CASSYGQDTDTQYF
TRBD2	TRBV6-5	TRBJ2-7	.	TGTGCCAGCAGTTACTCGGGGCTAGCGGGTTACGAGCAGTACTTC	CASSYSGLAGYEQYF
TRBD2	TRBV2	TRBJ2-2	.	TGTGCCAGCTCAAGGACTAGCGGGGGGCGAAACACCGGGGAGCTGTTTTTT	CASSRTSGGRNTGELFF
.	TRBV7-9	TRBJ2-3	.	TGTGCCAGCAGCTTATGGGCAAGGGGTGAAGGAGATACGCAGTATTTT	CASSLWARGEGDTQYF
.	TRBV7-6	TRBJ2-1	.	TGTGCCAGCAGCTTAGTAGGGAGTCACAATGAGCAGTTCTTC	CASSLVGSHNEQFF
.	TRBV7-9	TRBJ2-3	.	TGTGCCAGCAGCTTAGCCGGACTGGGGTACACAGATACGCAGTATTTT	CASSLAGLGYTDTQYF
TRBD1	TRBV19	TRBJ2-7	.	TGTGCCAGTAGCAACACAGGGGGGAGAGAGCAGTACTTC	CASSNTGGREQYF
.	TRBV5-1	TRBJ1-4	.	TGCGCCAGCAGCGTTATTGCAACTAATGAAAAACTGTTTTTT	CASSVIATNEKLFF
.	TRBV2	TRBJ1-6	.	TGTGCCAGCAGTGGAGGCGTAGGTTCACCCCTCCACTTT	CASSGGVGSPLHF
.	TRBV6-1	TRBJ2-7	.	TGTGCCAGCAGGTCAGGACAAGCCTACGAGCAGTACTTC	CASRSGQAYEQYF
.	TRBV21-1	TRBJ2-3	.	TGTGCCAGCAGCAAAGAGTTACAGGGGGGAATATATGATACGCAGTATTTT	CASSKELQGGIYDTQYF
TRBD1	TRBV18	TRBJ1-3	.	TGTGCCAGCTCACCTCCTTGGACAGGGTACTCTGGAAACACCATATATTTT	CASSPPWTGYSGNTIYF
.	TRBV27	TRBJ1-1	.	TGTGCCAGCAGTTTAGGGACTGTGAACACTGAAGCTTTCTTT	CASSLGTVNTEAFF
TRBD2	TRBV5-1	TRBJ2-3	.	TGCGCCAGCAGCCCTAGCGGGAGTGAGGATACGCAGTATTTT	CASSPSGSEDTQYF
TRBD1	TRBV29-1	TRBJ2-5	once	TGCAGCGTTTGGACAGGGCGAGTCCAGTACTTC	CSVWTGRVQYF
.	TRBV10-3	TRBJ1-1	.	TGTGCCTCCCGCCCGGGGGAGGACACTGAAGCTTTCTTT	CASRPGEDTEAFF
.	TRBV6-1	TRBJ2-7	once	TGTGCCAGCAGTGAAAACCTGGCGGACTACGAGCAGTACTTC	CASSENLADYEQYF
TRBD1	TRBV6-1	TRBJ2-7	.	TGTGCCAGCAGGATCCGGGACAGTCTCAACGAGCAGTACTTC	CASRIRDSLNEQYF
.	TRBV4-2	TRBJ2-3	.	TGTGCCAGCAGCCCCTTAGCTTTAGCAGATACGCAGTATTTT	CASSPLALADTQYF
.	TRBV6-5	TRBJ1-4	.	TGTGCCAGCAGTTACGGGCATCTTGGGGCTGAAAAACTGTTTTTT	CASSYGHLGAEKLFF